These 29 T cell receptor beta chains were all obtained from the same sample, sequenced in a study of T cells in Graves' hyperthyroidism and ophthalmopathy. Researchers took RNA transcripts and amplified the TCR beta CDR3 regions from them. A first-round RT-PCR of the TCR CDR3 used the HTBI primer set. From the multiplex PCR reads, TCRdb called clonotypes with MiXCR, one entry per CDR3 protein. The table includes about 840,000 distinct CDR3 sequences, 35% to 45% detected once. The sample was blood. The receptors were sampled from a man between 18 and 29 years old with Graves' hyperthyroidism.

This clonotype appeared many times. The chain couples TRBV29-1 to TRBJ2-7; tentatively, D is TRBD1 (5 bases). Germline CDR1 and CDR2: SQVTM and ANQGSEA. The germline V and J ends were trimmed by 4 bases and 5 bases, with 12 bases remaining between them. CDR3 length equals 12 residues. CDR3 coding DNA: TGCAGCGTTGTCAGGGCCCAGCACGAGCAGTACTTC. Amino acids: CSVVRAQHEQYF.

Remarks on this clonotype: The CDR3 end shows no conserved phenylalanine or tryptophan, and so a read error is likely. The genes are TRBV2 and TRBJ1-1; TRBD1 is a possible D gene (5 bases). The CDR3 contains 14 residues. Germline V gene data show CDR1 as SNHLY and CDR2 as FYNNEI. The V end lost 6 bases, the J end lost 5 bases, and 16 bases lay between the germline ends. The CDR3 reads CASSKGDYGTEAFL. In nucleotides, the CDR3 is TGTGCCAGCAGCAAAGGGGACTACGGGACTGAAGCTTTCCTT.

The gene calls are TRBV12-3 or TRBV12-4 and TRBJ2-7; 7 bases align to TRBD1. Unmatched junction bases numbered 2, after V lost 3 bases and J lost 0 bases. CDR3 size: 14 residues. The chain's CDR3 is CASSFWDSSYEQYF. In DNA, the CDR3 is TGTGCCAGCAGTTTTTGGGACAGCTCCTACGAGCAGTACTTC.

Comment on this clonotype: Its ends do not fully match the called genes, so a read error is possible. J is TRBJ1-1 and V is TRBV7-9, with D hard to call. Germline V CDR1 and CDR2: SEHNR, FQNEAQ (reference sequence). This CDR3 spans 11 amino acids. The CDR3 DNA follows: TGTGCCGGCAGCTTGGGCGGGAGAGCTTTCTTT. Protein: CAGSLGGRAFF.

The table lists this clonotype with a few counts. The V and J genes are TRBV2 and TRBJ2-6; D is possibly TRBD1 (6 bases). The CDR3 extends over 16 amino acids. Germline V gives CDR1 SNHLY, CDR2 FYNNEI. The germline V and J ends were trimmed by 5 bases and 1 base, with 12 bases remaining between them. The CDR3 sequence is CASSIGQLSGANVLTF. CDR3 DNA: TGTGCCAGCAGTATAGGACAGTTATCTGGGGCCAACGTCCTGACTTTC.

This clonotype has a handful of counts. V and J are TRBV2 and TRBJ1-1; D uncertain. V was clipped by 6 bases and J by 0 bases, with 14 bases between them. Germline lookup yields CDR1 SNHLY and CDR2 FYNNEI. The CDR3 totals 15 residues. The CDR3 coding sequence is TGTGCCAGCAGCGCTATGAGCCTCCTGAACACTGAAGCTTTCTTT. It encodes CASSAMSLLNTEAFF.

The J gene is TRBJ1-5, the V gene TRBV19, with a tentative D call TRBD1 (5 bases). The germline V gene has CDR1 LNHDA and CDR2 SQIVND (reference sequence). CDR3 length: 14 residues. The V end was cut by 9 bases, the J end by 7 bases, with 19 bases between. The CDR3 sequence: CASNLGTRGQPQHF. In DNA form, the CDR3 reads TGTGCCAGCAACTTAGGGACCCGGGGCCAGCCCCAGCATTTT. Based on the CDR3 plus reference TRBV19 and TRBJ1-5, the full variable domain is DGGITQSPKYLFRKEGQNVTLSCEQNLNHDAMYWYRQDPGQGLRLIYYSQIVNDFQKGDIAEGYSVSREKKESFPLTVTSAQKNPTAFYLCASNLGTRGQPQHFGDGTRLSIL.

There are a few counts of this clonotype. The genes are TRBV10-3 and TRBJ2-3, with D unresolved. V was clipped by 10 bases and J by 0 bases, with 14 bases between them. The germline gives CDR1 ENHRY, CDR2 SYGVKD. CDR3 length: 14 residues. The CDR3 protein is CATMTVASTDTQYF. In nucleotides, the CDR3 is TGTGCCACCATGACGGTAGCTAGCACAGATACGCAGTATTTT.

This clonotype was detected only a few times. The gene calls are TRBV6-5 and TRBJ1-1, with TRBD1 identical over 8 bases. The germline V gene has CDR1 MNHEY and CDR2 SVGAGI. J gave up 5 bases and V 5 bases, and 7 bases lay outside the gene matches. The CDR3 has 14 amino acids. This CDR3 reads CASSHAGGRTEAFF. The CDR3 DNA reads as TGTGCCAGCAGTCACGCAGGGGGCCGTACTGAAGCTTTCTTT.

The chain joins TRBV2 to TRBJ2-1, with a possible D match to TRBD2 (5 bases). The CDR3 totals 14 residues. Germline V gives CDR1 SNHLY, CDR2 FYNNEI. The germline V and J ends were trimmed by 2 bases and 0 bases, with 5 bases remaining between them. This chain's CDR3 is CASSERGSYNEQFF. The DNA of the CDR3 is TGTGCCAGCAGTGAACGGGGCTCCTACAATGAGCAGTTCTTC.

The chain joins TRBV24-1 to TRBJ2-2; D is tentatively TRBD1 or TRBD2 (5 bases each). CDR3 length: 14 amino acids. Germline loops: CDR1 KGHDR, CDR2 SFDVKD. With 11 bases removed from V and 2 bases from J, the gap between germline ends came to 14 bases. Here the CDR3 reads CASRLRDNTGELFF. DNA for the CDR3: TGTGCCAGCCGCCTCCGGGACAACACCGGGGAGCTGTTTTTT.

This chain joins TRBV7-2 and TRBJ2-7, with 7 bases identical to TRBD2. The trim removed 5 bases at V and 6 bases at J, leaving 10 bases unmatched. Germline-derived CDR1 and CDR2 are SGHTA and FQGNSA. The CDR3 is made up of 14 amino acids. CDR3 sequence: CASSHGIGGIEQYF. The CDR3 nucleotides read TGTGCCAGCAGCCACGGAATCGGGGGGATCGAGCAGTACTTC. The entire variable domain, with the rest obtained from reference TRBV7-2 and TRBJ2-7, is as follows: GAGVSQSPSNKVTEKGKDVELRCDPISGHTALYWYRQSLGQGLEFLIYFQGNSAPDKSGLPSDRFSAERTGGSVSTLTIQRTQQEDSAVYLCASSHGIGGIEQYFGPGTRLTVT.

This clonotype appeared a few times. This chain joins TRBV6-1 and TRBJ1-2; D may be TRBD1 (6 bases). Trimming removed 5 bases at V and 8 bases at J, with 18 bases between. This CDR3 has 14 amino acids. From germline, CDR1 is MNHNS and CDR2 SASEGT. The CDR3 DNA sequence: TGTGCCAGCAGTTACAGGGCGGACTTCGGGGGCTACACCTTC. Its translation: CASSYRADFGGYTF.

The chain joins TRBV12-3 or TRBV12-4 to TRBJ1-5, with unresolved D. The CDR3 extends over 14 amino acids. Trimming shortened V by 6 bases and J by 2 bases, and 11 bases separated the two germline ends. Written as DNA, the CDR3 is TGTGCCAGCAGCGAGGAAACGGGCAATCAGCCCCAGCATTTT. This codes for CASSEETGNQPQHF.

The V and J genes are TRBV7-8 and TRBJ2-2; 10 nucleotides agree with TRBD1. There are 16 residues in the CDR3. Germline values: CDR1 SGHVS, CDR2 FQNEAQ. V shed 5 bases, J shed 5 bases, and the junction held 8 bases outside the gene matches. The CDR3 here is CASSRRQGALTGELFF. In DNA form, the CDR3 reads TGTGCCAGCAGCCGCCGACAGGGGGCATTGACCGGGGAGCTGTTTTTT.

The rearrangement joins TRBV4-1 to TRBJ2-5; 9 bases fit TRBD2. This CDR3 region has 15 residues. From germline, CDR1 is MGHRA and CDR2 YSYEKL. V was clipped by 4 bases and J by 6 bases; unmatched bases: 9. This CDR3 reads CASSPGGTSLQTQYF. CDR3 DNA: TGCGCCAGCAGCCCCGGGGGGACTAGCCTCCAGACCCAGTACTTC.

This chain uses TRBV2 with TRBJ2-7; TRBD2 is a possible D gene (6 bases). The CDR3 consists of 14 residues. The V and J ends lost 2 bases and 6 bases respectively, with 14 bases between them. Germline CDR1 reads SNHLY; CDR2 reads FYNNEI. The CDR3 region has the DNA TGTGCCAGCAGTGAATTGGAGGGGCTCGGCGAGCAGTACTTC. Amino acid sequence: CASSELEGLGEQYF.

This clonotype was observed a handful of times. The germline gene is not matched at one end of the junction; a read error may be the cause. This rearrangement joins TRBV4-1 to TRBJ2-6, with D unclear. Germline-derived CDR1 and CDR2 are MGHRA and YSYEKL. This CDR3 spans 16 amino acids. The CDR3 reads CASSQVEASGANVLTF. CDR3 bases: TGTGCCAGCAGCCAAGTAGAGGCCTCTGGGGCCAACGTCCTGACTTTC.

The chain links TRBV29-1 to TRBJ2-5, with 7 nucleotides matching TRBD1. V lost 8 bases and J lost 0; bases outside the gene matches: 9. The CDR3 sequence is 14 residues long. Germline V gene sequence: CDR1 SQVTM, CDR2 ANQGSEA. The CDR3 spells CSLSPGQNQETQYF. CDR3 DNA: TGCAGCTTATCCCCGGGACAGAACCAAGAGACCCAGTACTTC.

The sample holds one count of this clonotype. A single base separates this from a much larger clone, so it may be a read error. The J gene is TRBJ2-5, the V gene TRBV2, with 11 bases fitting TRBD2. The V gene end was trimmed by 7 bases and the J gene end by 4 bases; junction bases not matched to a gene: 5. The CDR3 runs to 14 residues. CDR1 SNHLY and CDR2 FYNNEI come from the germline V gene. The CDR3 nucleotides read TGTGCCAGCAACCGCGGACTAGCGGGAGAGACCCAGTACTTC. This sequence encodes CASNRGLAGETQYF.

In its sample, this clonotype was seen a few times. The chain is built from TRBV7-9 and TRBJ2-5; no clear D. Germline assignment: CDR1 SEHNR and CDR2 FQNEAQ (reference sequence). V dropped 4 bases and J dropped 4 bases, with 13 bases sitting between them. The CDR3 contains 14 residues. CDR3 amino acids: CASSSPTTRETQYF. The CDR3 nucleotides are TGTGCCAGCAGCTCCCCGACAACCAGAGAGACCCAGTACTTC.

The chain carries TRBV6-1 and TRBJ2-7; D may be TRBD2 (5 bases). Germline V gene lookup returns CDR1 MNHNS and CDR2 SASEGT. The ends were cut back, 4 bases at V and 5 bases at J, with 12 bases in the middle. The CDR3 totals 13 residues. The CDR3 sequence is CASSGPARDEQYF. The CDR3 nucleotides are TGTGCCAGCAGTGGACCTGCGAGGGACGAGCAGTACTTC.

Concerning this clonotype itself: Being one base from a much bigger clone, this may be a read error. This chain connects TRBV20-1 to TRBJ2-7, with D possibly matching TRBD1 (5 bases). CDR1 DFQATT and CDR2 SNEGSKA come from the germline V gene (reference sequence). This CDR3 is built from 13 residues. The ends were cut back, 3 bases at V and 4 bases at J, with 13 bases in the middle. The CDR3 loop is CSARRQGMYEQYF. The DNA of the CDR3 is TGCAGTGCTAGGAGGCAGGGAATGTACGAGCAGTACTTC.

This clonotype was detected only a few times. The V and J genes are TRBV5-5 and TRBJ1-1; D gene unclear. The CDR3 covers 15 residues. Trimming cost V 0 bases and J 1 base, with 10 bases left between them. Germline V gives CDR1 SGHKS, CDR2 YYEKEE (reference sequence). CDR3 sequence (DNA): TGTGCCAGCAGCTTGGATTGGGATTGGAACACTGAAGCTTTCTTT. This codes for CASSLDWDWNTEAFF.

The chain uses TRBV6-6 and TRBJ1-6; 8 bases fit TRBD1. The germline gives CDR1 MNHNY, CDR2 SVGAGI (reference sequence). The CDR3 runs to 15 residues. V lost 4 bases, J lost 8 bases, and 7 bases stayed unmatched. CDR3 DNA sequence: TGTGCCAGCAGTTCCTTGGGACAGGCATATTCACCCCTCCACTTT. This gives the protein CASSSLGQAYSPLHF.

The chain combines TRBV20-1 with TRBJ2-5; 11 bases fit TRBD2. CDR3 size: 13 residues. The germline gives CDR1 DFQATT, CDR2 SNEGSKA (reference sequence). The CDR3 reads CSSGTSGQETQYF. Here the CDR3 DNA reads TGCTCCTCCGGGACTAGCGGACAAGAGACCCAGTACTTC.

The V call is TRBV15, the J call TRBJ2-7, with TRBD2 as a possible D gene (6 bases). The CDR3 is made up of 13 amino acids. Germline V lookup: CDR1 LNHNV, CDR2 YYDKDF (reference sequence). V lost 3 bases and J lost 1, with 7 bases in between. CDR3 nucleotide sequence: TGTGCCACCAGCAGGGACTATTCCTACGAGCAGTACTTC. Its translation: CATSRDYSYEQYF. Combining the CDR3 with reference TRBV15 and TRBJ2-7 gives the whole variable domain DAMVIQNPRYQVTQFGKPVTLSCSQTLNHNVMYWYQQKSSQAPKLLFHYYDKDFNNEADTPDNFQSRRPNTSFCFLDIRSPGLGDTAMYLCATSRDYSYEQYFGPGTRLTVT.

The gene calls are TRBV10-3 and TRBJ1-4; 7 bases agree with TRBD1. Germline assignment: CDR1 ENHRY and CDR2 SYGVKD. This CDR3 is built from 14 residues. J was trimmed by 3 bases and V by 3 bases; bases with no gene match: 1. In DNA, the CDR3 is TGTGCCATCAGTGACACAGGGGCTAATGAAAAACTGTTTTTT. Encoded protein: CAISDTGANEKLFF.

This chain connects TRBV12-3 or TRBV12-4 to TRBJ2-7, with D possibly being TRBD2 (6 bases). V was trimmed by 7 bases and J by 5 bases, leaving 15 bases between them. The CDR3 contains 13 residues. CDR3 coding DNA: TGTGCCAGCACCCCTTCTAGCGACAACGAGCAGTACTTC. It encodes CASTPSSDNEQYF.